This T cell receptor (beta chain) was retrieved from a study of cytotoxic CD8 clonotypes in ibrutinib-treated CLL. Broader study findings: Sustained-remission and progressing patients' sampling times differed.

The germline V gene encodes CDR1 SGHRS and CDR2 YFSETQ. Trimming took 0 bases from V and 1 from J, leaving 7 bases between them. CDR3 length: 15 residues. Details on this clone: Its cognate antigen is unknown.

Some clones are missing from TCRdb's copy, which holds only in-frame ones; the method was immunoSEQ multiplex PCR. Of fewer than 200,000 clones listed, 70% to 85% are singletons. Source: PBMCs, taken after 24 months of ibrutinib treatment. The source of this sequence is a human donor with chronic lymphocytic leukemia. V gene TRBV5-1 combines with J gene TRBJ2-2, with D tentatively TRBD2 (6 bases). The CDR3: CASSLGGVNTGELFF. The CDR3 bases are TGCGCCAGCAGCTTGGGCGGGGTGAACACCGGGGAGCTGTTTTTT. The variable domain in full, completed from reference TRBV5-1 and TRBJ2-2, reads KAGVTQTPRYLIKTRGQQVTLSCSPISGHRSVSWYQQTPGQGLQFLFEYFSETQRNKGNFPGRFSGRQFSNSRSEMNVSTLELGDSALYLCASSLGGVNTGELFFGEGSRLTVL.